Below, 7 T cell receptor beta chains from the same sample are listed, as sequenced in a study of T-cell reconstitution after alpha-beta-depleted transplantation in children. Preparation of the TCRbeta library involved a method that used unique molecular identifiers. From the PCR reads, TCRdb called clonotypes with MiXCR, one entry per CDR3 protein. The sample lists roughly 98,000 distinct CDR3 sequences; around a sixth were seen once. The sequences come from PBMCs, mostly from graft donor cells, collected 180 days after TCRalphabeta/CD19-depleted stem cell transplant. The source is a male patient between 2 and 15 years old who had a stem cell transplant for acute lymphoblastic leukemia, so the T cells may come from the graft donor.

This clonotype has more than one count but fewer than ten. The chain employs TRBV5-1 and TRBJ1-1; a possible D gene is TRBD1 (5 bases). This CDR3 has 13 residues. Germline V CDR1 and CDR2: SGHRS, YFSETQ. V was trimmed by 4 bases and J by 1 base, leaving 8 bases between them. This CDR3 reads CASSPQGNTEAFF. The CDR3 DNA follows: TGCGCCAGCAGCCCCCAGGGGAACACTGAAGCTTTCTTT.

The V gene is TRBV6-1, the J gene TRBJ2-7; D might be TRBD1 (5 bases). CDR3 size: 15 residues. Germline V gene data show CDR1 as MNHNS and CDR2 as SASEGT. Trimming left V 6 bases short and J 6 bases short, with 21 bases between. The CDR3 is CASRTTAGSPSEQYF. DNA of the CDR3: TGTGCCAGCAGGACGACCGCAGGGTCCCCCTCCGAGCAGTACTTC.

Only a few counts were recorded for this clonotype. This chain links TRBV29-1 with TRBJ2-5; 9 nucleotides agree with TRBD2. Looked up from germline, CDR1 is SQVTM and CDR2 is ANQGSEA. This CDR3 is 15 amino acids long. V lost 3 bases, J lost 5 bases, and 10 bases stayed unmatched. In DNA form, the CDR3 reads TGCAGCGTTGAGGGGTTCGCGGGGGGGCACGAGACCCAGTACTTC. Translated: CSVEGFAGGHETQYF.

Comments on this clonotype: The CDR3 end shows no conserved phenylalanine or tryptophan, and so a read error is likely. The rearrangement joins TRBV12-3 or TRBV12-4 to TRBJ1-6, with unresolved D. The CDR3 length is 11 residues. The V end lost 2 bases, the J end lost 13 bases, and 6 bases lay between the germline ends. As DNA, the CDR3 is TGTGCCAGCAGTTTAAGTCAGCCCCTCCACTAT. Amino acids: CASSLSQPLHY.

The chain couples TRBV7-9 to TRBJ2-5, with no clear D. Per germline, CDR1 SEHNR and CDR2 FQNEAQ (reference sequence). Trimming removed 1 base from V and 0 bases from J, with 6 bases in between. This CDR3 is 14 amino acids long. DNA of the CDR3: TGTGCCAGCAGCTTAGTCCAGGACCAAGAGACCCAGTACTTC. Translation: CASSLVQDQETQYF.

The chain employs TRBV27 and TRBJ2-7, with D perhaps TRBD1 (6 bases). V gave up 6 bases and J gave up 1 base, with 10 bases separating them. Germline CDR1 and CDR2: MNHEY and SMNVEV (reference sequence). This CDR3 has 13 amino acids. CDR3 bases: TGTGCCAGCAGATACAGGGTATCCTACGAGCAGTACTTC. Residues: CASRYRVSYEQYF.

Only a few counts were recorded for this clonotype. This chain uses TRBV12-3 or TRBV12-4 with TRBJ1-4; D perhaps matches TRBD1 (6 bases). This CDR3 comprises 15 residues. V was pared by 6 bases and J by 1 base, with 12 bases between. The CDR3: CASSSPRGTNEKLFF. The CDR3 DNA reads TGTGCCAGCAGCTCGCCCAGGGGAACTAATGAAAAACTGTTTTTT.